The 22 T cell receptor beta chains listed next were all sequenced from one sample in a study of human T cells and chemical hapten exposure. TCRdb reanalysed the RACE reads using MiXCR and keeps one entry per CDR3 protein. The repertoire includes about 42,000 distinct CDR3 sequences, about 9.8% of them detected once, and about 15% sits in the top ten. Time point in this sample: patch test 2, 6 weeks after DPC sensitization. As for treatment: therapeutic diphenylcyclopropenone sensitization with weekly scalp DPC. Sequenced material: whole blood, taken in connection with sensitization to the hapten diphenylcyclopropenone (DPC). The receptors come from a woman aged 40 to 50 with alopecia areata. Some clones in this sample may be carry-over from other donors' samples.

This clonotype came up many times. J is TRBJ2-1 and V is TRBV4-3; 10 bases line up with TRBD2. The CDR3 sequence is 16 residues long. V shed 5 bases and J 8 bases; nucleotides not matched to a gene: 12. The V gene's germline CDR1 is LGHNA and CDR2 YSLEER. The DNA for the CDR3 is TGCGCCAGCAGCACTAAGTGGCTAGCGGGGGACGATGAGCAGTTCTTC. Residues: CASSTKWLAGDDEQFF.

This clonotype appeared many times. The chain links TRBV6-2 or TRBV6-3 to TRBJ1-1; no definite D call. This CDR3 is 13 amino acids long. Trimming shortened V by 5 bases and J by 1 base, and 8 bases separated the two germline ends. Germline lookup yields CDR1 MNHEY and CDR2 SVGEGT. CDR3 residues: CASSTQENTEAFF. CDR3 coding DNA: TGTGCCAGCAGTACCCAGGAGAACACTGAAGCTTTCTTT.

This clonotype was counted at least ten times. The chain carries TRBV4-1 and TRBJ2-1; 9 bases are shared with TRBD2. The CDR3 totals 15 residues. After removal of 3 bases from V and 7 bases from J, the junction contained 7 bases not matched to a gene. In germline, CDR1 is MGHRA, CDR2 YSYEKL. The CDR3 nucleotides are TGCGCCAGCAGCCAGTTGACTAGCGGTAGAAATGAGCAGTTCTTC. It specifies CASSQLTSGRNEQFF.

This clonotype showed up many times. The J gene is TRBJ2-7, the V gene TRBV15; unclear D gene. CDR3 length: 13 residues. Deletions cut 1 base from V and 4 bases from J, with 8 bases between. Germline V lookup: CDR1 LNHNV, CDR2 YYDKDF (reference sequence). Here the CDR3 DNA reads TGTGCCACCAGCAGAGTGGTGGGGTACGAGCAGTACTTC. Translated: CATSRVVGYEQYF.

This clonotype was detected only once. J is TRBJ2-5 and V is TRBV12-3 or TRBV12-4, with no clear D. There are 14 residues in the CDR3. Trimming removed 7 bases at V and 4 bases at J, with 16 bases between. CDR3 sequence (DNA): TGTGCCAGCACCCCGTTGGCGACGGGAGAGACCCAGTACTTC. This codes for CASTPLATGETQYF.

This clonotype was recorded many times. V gene TRBV7-2 combines with J gene TRBJ1-5, with D tentatively TRBD1 (5 bases). This CDR3 has 16 amino acids. The germline CDR1 and CDR2 sequences are SGHTA and FQGNSA. V was cut by 5 bases and J by 0 bases, with 14 bases left in between. The CDR3 coding sequence is TGTGCCAGCAGCGTCACAGGAGCATATAGCAATCAGCCCCAGCATTTT. The encoded protein is CASSVTGAYSNQPQHF.

The chain links TRBV6-5 to TRBJ1-1; 7 bases agree with TRBD1. Germline CDR1 is MNHEY and CDR2 is SVGAGI. The CDR3 totals 16 residues. The ends lost 5 bases at V and 6 bases at J; junction bases unmatched: 15. The CDR3 DNA reads as TGTGCCAGCAGTCCGATCGGACAGGCCTTAAACGCTGAAGCTTTCTTT. Translation: CASSPIGQALNAEAFF.

The V and J genes are TRBV29-1 and TRBJ2-1, with no clear D. The CDR3 covers 14 residues. The V end lost 7 bases, the J end lost 6 bases, and 19 bases lay between the germline ends. Germline V gene data show CDR1 as SQVTM and CDR2 as ANQGSEA. CDR3 region: CSATPLVRTNEQFF. In DNA form, the CDR3 reads TGCAGCGCAACCCCCCTGGTTAGGACCAATGAGCAGTTCTTC.

This clonotype has at least ten counts. The V and J genes are TRBV3-1 and TRBJ2-7; D is perhaps TRBD1 (8 bases). Per the germline V gene, CDR1 is LGHDT and CDR2 is YNNKEL (reference sequence). The CDR3 is made up of 14 amino acids. Trimming cost V 4 bases and J 3 bases, with 13 bases left between them. CDR3 in amino acids: CASSRQGTNYEQYF. The CDR3 region has the DNA TGTGCCAGCAGCCGACAGGGGACTAACTACGAGCAGTACTTC.

In this sample, this clonotype turned up many times. CDR3 region: CASSPGLNQPQHF. The CDR3 nucleotides are TGTGCCAGCTCACCAGGGTTAAATCAGCCCCAGCATTTT. V and J are TRBV18 and TRBJ1-5; D call uncertain. The V gene's germline CDR1 is KGHSH and CDR2 LQKENI. V dropped 2 bases and J dropped 4 bases, with 6 bases sitting between them. This CDR3 has 13 amino acids.

The table lists this clonotype with many counts. A read error is likely, as this CDR3 ends without the conserved phenylalanine or tryptophan. The chain couples TRBV11-2 to TRBJ2-1; D is unresolved. Germline CDR1 is SGHAT and CDR2 is FQNNGV. This CDR3 has 11 amino acids. Trimming left V 5 bases short and J 7 bases short, with 6 bases between. Here the CDR3 DNA reads TGTGCCAGCAGCCCTAAGAATGAGCAGTTCTTA. Encoded protein: CASSPKNEQFL.

This chain links TRBV7-9 with TRBJ2-3; the D call may be TRBD1 or TRBD2 (5 bases each). CDR3 length: 12 residues. Germline V CDR1 and CDR2: SEHNR, FQNEAQ (reference sequence). CDR3 protein: CARGPDTDTQYF. In DNA, the CDR3 is TGTGCGAGGGGACCGGACACAGATACGCAGTATTTT.

This clonotype turned up a few times. One end of the junction does not line up with germline, which may come from a read error. The chain combines TRBV4-1 with TRBJ2-7; 14 positions agree with TRBD2. CDR3 length equals 14 residues. Germline-derived CDR1 and CDR2 are MGHRA and YSYEKL. CDR3 protein: CASSQDPGGLAGDF. The CDR3, as DNA: TGCGCCAGCAGCCAAGATCCCGGGGGACTAGCGGGGGACTTC.

As regards this clonotype: A much larger clonotype is one base distant, so this may be a read error. This chain joins TRBV6-2 or TRBV6-3 and TRBJ2-1, with D perhaps matching TRBD2 (6 bases). There are 14 residues in the CDR3. Germline CDR1 is MNHEY and CDR2 is SVGEGT. The CDR3 loop is CVSTAGSSYNEQFF. The CDR3 DNA follows: TGTGTCAGCACGGCGGGGAGCTCCTACAATGAGCAGTTCTTC.

In this sample, this clonotype turned up many times. The gene calls are TRBV6-2 or TRBV6-3 and TRBJ2-1; 8 bases agree with TRBD1. The V and J ends lost 8 bases and 8 bases, in that order; junction bases with no gene match: 8. Germline V CDR1 and CDR2: MNHEY, SVGEGT. The CDR3 extends over 13 amino acids. The CDR3: CASGQGAGDEQFF. The CDR3 DNA reads as TGTGCCAGCGGGCAGGGGGCAGGCGATGAGCAGTTCTTC.

The sample holds many counts of this clonotype. The chain is built from TRBV4-2 and TRBJ1-4; 7 bases map to TRBD1. CDR1 and CDR2 (germline): LGHNA, YNFKEQ. The CDR3 covers 15 residues. The J segment lost 8 bases and the V segment lost 0 bases, leaving 6 bases of the junction unmatched. CDR3 in amino acids: CASSQEEGGGEKLFF. CDR3 DNA sequence: TGTGCCAGCAGCCAAGAGGAAGGGGGCGGCGAAAAACTGTTTTTT.

This clonotype was found many times. The J gene is TRBJ2-5, the V gene TRBV29-1; D gene unclear. The germline V gene encodes CDR1 SQVTM and CDR2 ANQGSEA. The length of the CDR3 is 14 residues. V was clipped by 0 bases and J by 5 bases, with 13 bases between them. As DNA, the CDR3 is TGCAGCGTTGAAGATATTCGCCGGGCCGAGACCCAGTACTTC. It yields the protein CSVEDIRRAETQYF.

In this sample, this clonotype turned up many times. This chain connects TRBV7-6 to TRBJ1-3, with 9 bases aligning to TRBD1. The V gene end was trimmed by 4 bases and the J gene end by 4 bases; junction bases not matched to a gene: 8. Per the germline V gene, CDR1 is SGHVS and CDR2 is FNYEAQ. There are 16 residues in the CDR3. The CDR3 nucleotides are TGTGCCAGCAGCTCGGGACAGGGAAAAGCCGGAAACACCATATATTTT. Translated: CASSSGQGKAGNTIYF.

This clonotype was counted many times. This chain joins TRBV6-5 and TRBJ2-1; TRBD1 might be the D (5 bases). Trimming took off 2 bases at V and 6 bases at J, with 14 bases between the two ends. Germline CDR1 is MNHEY and CDR2 is SVGAGI. The CDR3 contains 15 residues. The CDR3 DNA follows: TGTGCCAGCAGTTACAGGGGCGGACCCCTCAATGAGCAGTTCTTC. It specifies CASSYRGGPLNEQFF.

This clonotype has a count of ten or more. The chain combines TRBV7-9 with TRBJ2-1; 11 bases align to TRBD2. V was clipped by 5 bases and J by 8 bases; unmatched bases: 11. The germline V gene encodes CDR1 SEHNR and CDR2 FQNEAQ (reference sequence). CDR3 length: 16 residues. CDR3 in amino acids: CASSLSGGDLSDEQFF. CDR3 nucleotides: TGTGCCAGCAGCCTTAGCGGGGGGGATTTAAGCGATGAGCAGTTCTTC. Filled out from reference TRBV7-9 and TRBJ2-1, the complete variable domain reads DTGVSQNPRHKITKRGQNVTFRCDPISEHNRLYWYRQTLGQGPEFLTYFQNEAQLEKSRLLSDRFSAERPKGSFSTLEIQRTEQGDSAMYLCASSLSGGDLSDEQFFGPGTRLTVL.

The chain has TRBV12-3 or TRBV12-4 and TRBJ2-3; D is unresolved. V lost 4 bases and J 0 bases, leaving 20 bases between the germline ends. The CDR3 has 18 residues. Here the CDR3 DNA reads TGTGCCAGCAGTTCCCCCCCCATTTTTAAGACCAGCACAGATACGCAGTATTTT. This sequence encodes CASSSPPIFKTSTDTQYF.

This clonotype was seen many times. The chain joins TRBV5-1 to TRBJ2-5; no reliable D call. The V gene's germline CDR1 is SGHRS and CDR2 YFSETQ. The germline V and J ends were trimmed by 4 bases and 1 base, with 5 bases remaining between them. This CDR3 has 12 residues. The CDR3, as DNA: TGCGCCAGCAGCGTGGCCCAAGAGACCCAGTACTTC. Translation: CASSVAQETQYF.